Presented here are 8 T cell receptor beta chains from one specimen sequenced in a study of cytomegalovirus exposure and HLA in healthy donors. In the PCR, 60 Vbeta and 13 Jbeta primers were used. Using immunoSEQ multiplex PCR, the repertoire was profiled, and TCRdb retains in-frame clones only, with some absent. The sample records some 120,000 clones, around three quarters being singletons. Sequenced material: PBMCs. These receptors all come from a female donor in good health and CMV-seronegative.

This clone occurred a few times. V gene TRBV5-5 combines with J gene TRBJ2-7; 7 bases line up with TRBD2. CDR1 is SGHKS, CDR2 YYEKEE, per germline (reference sequence). The CDR3 length is 15 residues. Unmatched junction bases numbered 9, after V lost 0 bases and J lost 6 bases. For the CDR3, the DNA is TGTGCCAGCAGCTTGGGACTAGCCTCGATCCGCGAGCAGTACTTC. It is translated as CASSLGLASIREQYF.

The rearrangement links TRBV9 to TRBJ2-3; 7 positions match TRBD2. Germline V gene lookup returns CDR1 SGDLS and CDR2 YYNGEE. The CDR3 has 16 amino acids. V was clipped by 0 bases and J by 4 bases; unmatched bases: 8. The CDR3 here is CASSVVGGSSADTQYF. CDR3 nucleotide sequence: TGTGCCAGCAGCGTAGTGGGGGGGTCGTCCGCAGATACGCAGTATTTT.

The chain carries TRBV4-1 and TRBJ2-3, with D unresolved. Per germline, CDR1 MGHRA and CDR2 YSYEKL. CDR3 length equals 17 residues. Trimming left V 1 base short and J 0 bases short, with 14 bases between. The CDR3 protein is CASSQGPYTSSTDTQYF. CDR3 coding DNA: TGCGCCAGCAGCCAAGGTCCGTATACTTCTAGCACAGATACGCAGTATTTT.

The gene calls are TRBV6-6 and TRBJ2-3; no definite D call. V lost 6 bases and J lost 2, with 9 bases in between. CDR1 is MNHNY, CDR2 SVGAGI, per germline (reference sequence). The CDR3 spans 13 residues. CDR3: CASRTQDTDTQYF. The CDR3 DNA follows: TGTGCCAGCAGGACTCAAGACACAGATACGCAGTATTTT.

The CDR3 loop reads CASRTWTEQETQYF. CDR3 nucleotide sequence: TGTGCCAGCAGAACCTGGACAGAGCAAGAGACCCAGTACTTC. J is TRBJ2-5 and V is TRBV2, with a weak D call TRBD1 (6 bases). Germline V gene lookup returns CDR1 SNHLY and CDR2 FYNNEI. V was trimmed by 6 bases and J by 2 bases, leaving 13 bases between them. The CDR3 is 14 residues long.

This chain joins TRBV2 and TRBJ2-7; 9 bases map to TRBD1. Germline V gives CDR1 SNHLY, CDR2 FYNNEI. The V segment lost 3 bases and the J segment 10 bases; nucleotides outside the gene matches: 4. This CDR3 has 12 residues. CDR3 coding DNA: TGTGCCAGCAGTGATTTGGGACAGGGACAGTACTTC. This encodes CASSDLGQGQYF. The full variable domain, in which reference TRBV2 and TRBJ2-7 provide the parts outside the CDR3, is EPEVTQTPSHQVTQMGQEVILRCVPISNHLYFYWYRQILGQKVEFLVSFYNNEISEKSEIFDDQFSVERPDGSNFTLKIRSTKLEDSAMYFCASSDLGQGQYFGPGTRLTVT.

V and J are TRBV6-1 and TRBJ2-2, with TRBD1 as a possible D gene (8 bases). Per the germline V gene, CDR1 is MNHNS and CDR2 is SASEGT. The CDR3 contains 14 residues. Trimming took 8 bases from V and 8 from J, leaving 18 bases between them. CDR3 coding DNA: TGTGCCAGCGAACAGGGGGGGAAGTTAGGGGAGCTGTTTTTT. It encodes CASEQGGKLGELFF.

The CDR3 spells CASSRQGPPRAAFF. Written as DNA, the CDR3 is TGTGCCAGTAGTCGACAGGGACCCCCCAGGGCTGCTTTCTTT. The chain joins TRBV19 to TRBJ1-1; 7 nucleotides match TRBD1. The junction had 14 bases not matched to a gene; V was cut back by 5 bases and J by 11 bases. The CDR3 consists of 14 residues. The germline V gene has CDR1 LNHDA and CDR2 SQIVND (reference sequence).